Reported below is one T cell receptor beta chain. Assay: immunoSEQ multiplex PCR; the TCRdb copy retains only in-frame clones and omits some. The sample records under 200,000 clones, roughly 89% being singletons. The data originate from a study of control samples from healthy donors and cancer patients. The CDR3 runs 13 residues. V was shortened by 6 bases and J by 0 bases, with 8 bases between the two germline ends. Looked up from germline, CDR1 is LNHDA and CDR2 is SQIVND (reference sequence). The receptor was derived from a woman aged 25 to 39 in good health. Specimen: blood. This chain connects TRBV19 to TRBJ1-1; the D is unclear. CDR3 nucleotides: TGTGCCAGTAGCTGGACCATGAACACTGAAGCTTTCTTT. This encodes CASSWTMNTEAFF.